This TCR beta chain was recovered during a study of blood T cell repertoires in COVID-19. Authors' processing steps: Scientists estimated how many nucleated cells there were by amplifying reference gene primers. The method was immunoSEQ multiplex PCR; TCRdb's version includes in-frame clones alone and lacks a portion of them. D and trimming were read from the DNA, whereas the V and J calls and clone size are those reported in that table. The sample has tens of thousands of clones; about 80% are singletons. Sequencing was performed on peripheral blood. This sequence was found in a woman in her fifties or sixties with acute or convalescent COVID-19.

CDR3 DNA: TGTGCCAGCAGCCAAGGACAGGGAGAAAGGGCTTTCTTT. Translation gives CASSQGQGERAFF. This chain joins TRBV3-1 (or the pseudogene TRBV3-2) and TRBJ1-1, with TRBD1 identical over 7 bases. V was clipped by 1 base and J by 11 bases; unmatched bases: 7. CDR3 length: 13 amino acids. Germline V lookup: CDR1 LGHDT, CDR2 YNNKEL (reference sequence).